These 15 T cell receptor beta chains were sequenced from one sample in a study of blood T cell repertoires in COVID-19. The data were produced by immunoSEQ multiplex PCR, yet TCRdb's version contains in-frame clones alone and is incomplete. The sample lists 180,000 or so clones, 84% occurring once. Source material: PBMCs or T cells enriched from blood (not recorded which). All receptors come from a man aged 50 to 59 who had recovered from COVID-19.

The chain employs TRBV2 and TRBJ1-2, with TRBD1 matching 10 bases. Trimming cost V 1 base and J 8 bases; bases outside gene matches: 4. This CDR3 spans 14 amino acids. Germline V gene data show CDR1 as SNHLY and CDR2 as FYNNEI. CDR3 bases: TGTGCCAGCAGTGAAGGACAGGGGGCGTGGGGCTACACCTTC. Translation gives CASSEGQGAWGYTF.

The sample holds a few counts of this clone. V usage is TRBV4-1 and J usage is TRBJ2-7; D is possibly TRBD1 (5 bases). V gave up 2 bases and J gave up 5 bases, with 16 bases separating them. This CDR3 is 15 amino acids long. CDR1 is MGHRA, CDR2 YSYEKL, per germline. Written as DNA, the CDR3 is TGCGCCAGCAGCCAACCCCGTCAGGGAATCCACGAGCAGTACTTC. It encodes CASSQPRQGIHEQYF.

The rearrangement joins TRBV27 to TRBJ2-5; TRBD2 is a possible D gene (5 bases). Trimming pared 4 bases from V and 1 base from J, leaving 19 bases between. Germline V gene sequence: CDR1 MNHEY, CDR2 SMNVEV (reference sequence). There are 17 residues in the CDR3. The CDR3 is CASSSKGGLLPQETQYF. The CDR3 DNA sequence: TGTGCCAGCAGTTCGAAGGGTGGACTCCTCCCCCAAGAGACCCAGTACTTC.

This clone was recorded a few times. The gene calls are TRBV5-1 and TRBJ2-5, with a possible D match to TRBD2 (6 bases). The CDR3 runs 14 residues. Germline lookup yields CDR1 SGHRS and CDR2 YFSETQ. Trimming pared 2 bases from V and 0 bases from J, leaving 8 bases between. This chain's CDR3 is CASSFGGNQETQYF. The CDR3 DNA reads TGCGCCAGCAGCTTTGGAGGGAACCAAGAGACCCAGTACTTC.

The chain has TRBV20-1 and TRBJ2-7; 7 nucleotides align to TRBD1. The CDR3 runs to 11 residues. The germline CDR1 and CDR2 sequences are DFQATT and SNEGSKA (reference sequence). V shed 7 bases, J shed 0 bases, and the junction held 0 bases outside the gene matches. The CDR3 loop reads CSGDSSYEQYF. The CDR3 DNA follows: TGCAGTGGGGACAGCTCCTACGAGCAGTACTTC.

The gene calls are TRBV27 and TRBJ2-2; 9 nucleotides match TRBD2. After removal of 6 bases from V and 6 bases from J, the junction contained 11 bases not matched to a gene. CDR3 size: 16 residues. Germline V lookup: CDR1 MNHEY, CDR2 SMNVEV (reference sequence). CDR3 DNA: TGTGCCAGCAGATTTACCGCTAGCGGGGTGTCCGGGGAGCTGTTTTTT. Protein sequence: CASRFTASGVSGELFF.

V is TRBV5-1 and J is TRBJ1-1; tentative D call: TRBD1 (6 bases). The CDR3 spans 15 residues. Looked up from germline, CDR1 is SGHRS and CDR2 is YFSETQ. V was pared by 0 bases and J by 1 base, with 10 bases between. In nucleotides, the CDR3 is TGCGCCAGCAGCTTGGACAGGGTGCCGAACACTGAAGCTTTCTTT. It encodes CASSLDRVPNTEAFF.

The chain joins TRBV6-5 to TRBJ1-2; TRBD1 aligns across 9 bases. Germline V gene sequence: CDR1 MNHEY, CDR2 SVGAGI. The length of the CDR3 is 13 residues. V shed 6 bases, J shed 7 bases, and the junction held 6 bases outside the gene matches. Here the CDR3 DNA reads TGTGCCAGCAGACGGGACAGGGCAGCTGGCTACACCTTC. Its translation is CASRRDRAAGYTF.

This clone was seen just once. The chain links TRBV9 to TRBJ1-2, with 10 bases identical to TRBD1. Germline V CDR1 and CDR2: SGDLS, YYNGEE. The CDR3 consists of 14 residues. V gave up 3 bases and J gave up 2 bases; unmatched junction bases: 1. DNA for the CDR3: TGTGCCAGCAGCGCGGACAGGGGGAACTATGGCTACACCTTC. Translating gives CASSADRGNYGYTF.

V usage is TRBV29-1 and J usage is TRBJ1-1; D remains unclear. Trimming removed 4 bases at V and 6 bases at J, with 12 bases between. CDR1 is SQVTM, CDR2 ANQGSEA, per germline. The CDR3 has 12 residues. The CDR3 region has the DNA TGCAGCGTTGCCAGAGGTTTCGCTGAAGCTTTCTTT. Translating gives CSVARGFAEAFF.

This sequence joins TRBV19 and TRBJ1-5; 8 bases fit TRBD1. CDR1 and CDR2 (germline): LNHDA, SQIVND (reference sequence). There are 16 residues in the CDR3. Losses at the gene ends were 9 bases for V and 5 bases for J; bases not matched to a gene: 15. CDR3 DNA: TGTGCCAGCCAGATCCCCGGACAGGGCGGGGATCAGCCCCAGCATTTT. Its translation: CASQIPGQGGDQPQHF.

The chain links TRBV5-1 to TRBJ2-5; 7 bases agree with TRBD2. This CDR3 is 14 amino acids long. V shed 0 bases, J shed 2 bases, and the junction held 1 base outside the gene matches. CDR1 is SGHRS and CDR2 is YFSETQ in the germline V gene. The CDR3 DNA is TGCGCCAGCAGCTTGGCTAGCGGACAAGAGACCCAGTACTTC. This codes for CASSLASGQETQYF.

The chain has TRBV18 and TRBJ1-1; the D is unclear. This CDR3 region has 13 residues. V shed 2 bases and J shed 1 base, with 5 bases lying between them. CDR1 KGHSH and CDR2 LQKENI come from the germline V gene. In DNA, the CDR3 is TGTGCCAGCTCACCAACCGGGAACACTGAAGCTTTCTTT. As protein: CASSPTGNTEAFF.

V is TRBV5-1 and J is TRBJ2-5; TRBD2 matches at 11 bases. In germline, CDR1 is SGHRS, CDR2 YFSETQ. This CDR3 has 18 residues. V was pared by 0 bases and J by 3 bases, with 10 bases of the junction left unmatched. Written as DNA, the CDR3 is TGCGCCAGCAGCTTGGTACCTACCCGACTAGCGGGGAAAGAGACCCAGTACTTC. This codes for CASSLVPTRLAGKETQYF. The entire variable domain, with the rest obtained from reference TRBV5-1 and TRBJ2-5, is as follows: KAGVTQTPRYLIKTRGQQVTLSCSPISGHRSVSWYQQTPGQGLQFLFEYFSETQRNKGNFPGRFSGRQFSNSRSEMNVSTLELGDSALYLCASSLVPTRLAGKETQYFGPGTRLLVL.

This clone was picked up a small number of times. The CDR3: CASSSRGGGSYTF. As DNA, the CDR3 is TGTGCCAGCAGCTCAAGGGGTGGGGGCAGCTACACCTTC. This chain links TRBV5-6 with TRBJ1-2, with D possibly being TRBD1 (6 bases). The germline CDR1 and CDR2 sequences are SGHDT and YYEEEE. The CDR3 has 13 residues. V was clipped by 3 bases and J by 9 bases, with 15 bases between them.